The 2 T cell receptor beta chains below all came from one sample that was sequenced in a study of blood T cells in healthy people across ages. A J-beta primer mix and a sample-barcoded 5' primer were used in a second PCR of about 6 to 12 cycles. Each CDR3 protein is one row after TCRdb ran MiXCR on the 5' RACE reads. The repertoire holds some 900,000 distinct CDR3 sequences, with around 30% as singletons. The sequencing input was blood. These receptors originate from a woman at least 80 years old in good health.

CDR3 DNA sequence: TGCAGCGTCGGCGCCGGGACAGGGGGTCATCAGCCCCAGCATTTT. Amino acid sequence: CSVGAGTGGHQPQHF. The rearrangement links TRBV29-1 to TRBJ1-5; 11 bases are shared with TRBD1. CDR3 length equals 15 residues. V shed 6 bases, J shed 5 bases, and the junction held 9 bases outside the gene matches. The germline V gene has CDR1 SQVTM and CDR2 ANQGSEA.

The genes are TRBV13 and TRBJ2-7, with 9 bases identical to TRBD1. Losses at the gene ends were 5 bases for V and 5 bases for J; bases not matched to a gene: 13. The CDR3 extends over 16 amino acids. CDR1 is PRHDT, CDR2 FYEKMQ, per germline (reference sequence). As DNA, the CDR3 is TGTGCCAGCAGCCAAGTACCGGGACAGGGAAGTGACGAGCAGTACTTC. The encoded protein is CASSQVPGQGSDEQYF. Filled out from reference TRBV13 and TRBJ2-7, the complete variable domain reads AAGVIQSPRHLIKEKRETATLKCYPIPRHDTVYWYQQGPGQDPQFLISFYEKMQSDKGSIPDRFSAQQFSDYHSELNMSSLELGDSALYFCASSQVPGQGSDEQYFGPGTRLTVT.